Sequencing of this TCR beta chain was carried out in a study of blood T cell repertoires in COVID-19. Overall study context: Sources were T cells, B-cell-depleted T cells, or PBMCs; the material itself was cDNA or gDNA.

In the original workflow: For nucleated cells, counts were estimated from reference gene primer amplification. Only in-frame clones appear in the TCRdb table, and some are missing; sequencing was by immunoSEQ multiplex PCR. V, J and clone size are taken as reported in that table, and D and trimming were inferred from the DNA itself. Among roughly 200,000 clones, approximately 81% were seen once, and the ten largest hold 15% to 20%. CDR3 length: 17 amino acids. Germline V lookup: CDR1 SGHRS, CDR2 YFSETQ. The V end was cut by 4 bases, the J end by 7 bases, with 24 bases between. Specimen: peripheral blood. The V gene is TRBV5-1, the J gene TRBJ2-1; perhaps TRBD2 as D (5 bases). The TCR sequence derives from a human donor in a cohort sampled during active COVID-19. For the CDR3, the DNA is TGCGCCAGCAGCCCCCCTGGTGGACTCCCCTCTTCGAATGAGCAGTTCTTC. Encoded protein: CASSPPGGLPSSNEQFF.